These 13 T cell receptor beta chains were all obtained from the same sample, sequenced in a study of cytomegalovirus exposure and HLA in healthy donors. The PCR had 60 Vbeta and 13 Jbeta primers. The data were produced by immunoSEQ multiplex PCR, yet TCRdb's version contains in-frame clones alone and is incomplete. The sample yields 100,000 to 150,000 clones, roughly three quarters seen once. Sequencing used PBMCs. The receptors derive from a male donor in good health and CMV-seronegative.

This clone was observed once. The V and J genes are TRBV4-3 and TRBJ2-3; D possibly corresponds to TRBD2 (5 bases). Trimming took 0 bases from V and 2 from J, leaving 9 bases between them. Germline V gene lookup returns CDR1 LGHNA and CDR2 YSLEER. This CDR3 has 15 amino acids. The CDR3 spells CASSQEEENTDTQYF. The CDR3 nucleotides read TGCGCCAGCAGCCAAGAGGAGGAAAACACAGATACGCAGTATTTT.

This chain joins TRBV30 and TRBJ2-5; 9 nucleotides agree with TRBD2. The germline CDR1 and CDR2 sequences are GTSNPN and SVGIG (reference sequence). This CDR3 spans 14 amino acids. The junction had 4 bases not matched to a gene; V was cut back by 2 bases and J by 3 bases. CDR3 nucleotide sequence: TGTGCCTGGAGTCCTAGCGGGAATAAAGAGACCCAGTACTTC. This sequence encodes CAWSPSGNKETQYF.

V usage is TRBV7-9 and J usage is TRBJ2-3; D is possibly TRBD2 (7 bases). Germline V gene sequence: CDR1 SEHNR, CDR2 FQNEAQ (reference sequence). The V gene lost 5 bases and the J gene lost 4 bases, with 16 bases spanning the gap. The CDR3 extends over 15 amino acids. CDR3 sequence: CASSLSGGASDTQYF. The CDR3, as DNA: TGTGCCAGCAGCCTAAGTGGGGGGGCGTCAGATACGCAGTATTTT. The variable domain in full, with the rest retrieved from reference TRBV7-9 and TRBJ2-3, is DTGVSQNPRHKITKRGQNVTFRCDPISEHNRLYWYRQTLGQGPEFLTYFQNEAQLEKSRLLSDRFSAERPKGSFSTLEIQRTEQGDSAMYLCASSLSGGASDTQYFGPGTRLTVL.

This chain uses TRBV2 with TRBJ1-2; 7 bases are shared with TRBD1. The V gene end was trimmed by 6 bases and the J gene end by 8 bases; junction bases not matched to a gene: 9. The CDR3 is 13 amino acids. Germline assignment: CDR1 SNHLY and CDR2 FYNNEI. CDR3 sequence reads: CASSPDRASGYTF. The CDR3, as DNA: TGTGCCAGCAGCCCCGACAGGGCATCGGGCTACACCTTC.

The V and J genes are TRBV4-3 and TRBJ1-5; 8 bases are a match to TRBD1. Unmatched junction bases numbered 9, after V lost 2 bases and J lost 9 bases. The CDR3 has 15 amino acids. Germline loops: CDR1 LGHNA, CDR2 YSLEER. The CDR3 sequence is CASSQSDRAGGPQHF. Here the CDR3 DNA reads TGCGCCAGCAGCCAATCGGACAGGGCTGGCGGGCCCCAGCATTTT.

CDR3: CASSWGPGQGIHYGYTF. CDR3 coding DNA: TGTGCCAGCAGTTGGGGACCGGGACAGGGGATCCACTATGGCTACACCTTC. The chain couples TRBV27 to TRBJ1-2; 10 positions agree with TRBD1. The junction had 11 bases not matched to a gene; V was cut back by 4 bases and J by 3 bases. The CDR3 length is 17 residues. The germline gives CDR1 MNHEY, CDR2 SMNVEV (reference sequence).

This chain links TRBV6-5 with TRBJ1-2; 7 positions match TRBD1. Germline V gives CDR1 MNHEY, CDR2 SVGAGI. The V and J ends lost 2 bases and 8 bases, in that order; junction bases with no gene match: 5. This CDR3 has 13 amino acids. CDR3 residues: CASSYPTGRGYTF. The CDR3 nucleotides are TGTGCCAGCAGTTACCCGACAGGGAGGGGCTACACCTTC.

This rearrangement joins TRBV4-1 to TRBJ2-7; 7 bases agree with TRBD1. V was pared by 2 bases and J by 3 bases, with 7 bases of the junction left unmatched. Per germline, CDR1 MGHRA and CDR2 YSYEKL. The CDR3 runs to 15 residues. The CDR3 DNA is TGCGCCAGCAGCCAATACCGGGACAGTGGCTACGAGCAGTACTTC. Translating it yields CASSQYRDSGYEQYF.

The chain has TRBV10-1 and TRBJ2-6; 7 nucleotides agree with TRBD1. Germline V gene lookup returns CDR1 WNHNN and CDR2 SYGVQD (reference sequence). Trimming removed 4 bases from V and 0 bases from J; junction bases left unmatched: 6. This CDR3 region has 17 residues. The CDR3 protein is CASSGGPGGSGANVLTF. The DNA of the CDR3 is TGCGCCAGCAGTGGAGGTCCAGGGGGCTCTGGGGCCAACGTCCTGACTTTC.

This chain uses TRBV5-1 with TRBJ2-5; TRBD2 is a possible D gene (6 bases). This CDR3 region has 15 residues. CDR1 and CDR2 (germline): SGHRS, YFSETQ. With 5 bases removed from V and 5 bases from J, the gap between germline ends came to 19 bases. CDR3 sequence (DNA): TGCGCCAGCAGTTATCCGGGTCAAGCGGGTGAGACCCAGTACTTC. Amino acids: CASSYPGQAGETQYF. Based on the CDR3 plus reference TRBV5-1 and TRBJ2-5, the full variable domain is KAGVTQTPRYLIKTRGQQVTLSCSPISGHRSVSWYQQTPGQGLQFLFEYFSETQRNKGNFPGRFSGRQFSNSRSEMNVSTLELGDSALYLCASSYPGQAGETQYFGPGTRLLVL.

The gene calls are TRBV11-2 and TRBJ2-7; D gene uncertain. The CDR3 contains 14 residues. The germline V gene encodes CDR1 SGHAT and CDR2 FQNNGV. V gave up 1 base and J gave up 2 bases, with 9 bases separating them. CDR3 DNA: TGTGCCAGCAGCTTAGGGTTCAGAACCTACGAGCAGTACTTC. Encoded protein: CASSLGFRTYEQYF. Using reference TRBV11-2 and TRBJ2-7 for the parts outside the CDR3, the full variable domain is EAGVAQSPRYKIIEKRQSVAFWCNPISGHATLYWYQQILGQGPKLLIQFQNNGVVDDSQLPKDRFSAERLKGVDSTLKIQPAKLEDSAVYLCASSLGFRTYEQYFGPGTRLTVT.

The chain joins TRBV19 to TRBJ1-6; no firm D call. The CDR3 sequence is 13 residues long. Trimming cost V 11 bases and J 8 bases, with 16 bases left between them. Per germline, CDR1 LNHDA and CDR2 SQIVND (reference sequence). In DNA, the CDR3 is TGTGCCTCCAGGCGGGGTTCCGATTCACCCCTCCACTTT. Residues: CASRRGSDSPLHF.

This chain links TRBV4-1 with TRBJ1-1; D is possibly TRBD1 (6 bases). V lost 4 bases, J lost 4 bases, and 16 bases lay in between. This CDR3 is built from 15 residues. Germline values: CDR1 MGHRA, CDR2 YSYEKL. Here the CDR3 reads CASSRRQVSGTEAFF. The CDR3 DNA reads as TGCGCCAGCAGCCGCAGACAGGTCTCCGGCACTGAAGCTTTCTTT.